The next 27 T cell receptor beta chains were all read from a single sample in a study of CD8 T cells in Susac syndrome. An input of roughly 0.5 to 1 ug of RNA was subjected to reverse transcription using random hexamers. TCRdb fed the immunoSEQ multiplex PCR reads into MiXCR, producing one record per CDR3 protein. The sample contains about 240,000 distinct CDR3 sequences, almost 97% of which appear only once. The sequenced material came from CD4+ T cells from PBMCs. The receptors shown here come from a human donor with Susac syndrome.

The rearrangement uses TRBV25-1 and TRBJ2-3; no clear D gene. The V gene lost 10 bases and the J gene lost 3 bases, with 17 bases spanning the gap. This CDR3 spans 14 amino acids. The germline V gene has CDR1 MGHDK and CDR2 SYGVNS. DNA of the CDR3: TGTGCCACCGAAGGGCACCCACCGACAGATACGCAGTATTTT. This sequence encodes CATEGHPPTDTQYF.

Only a few counts were recorded for this clonotype. This sequence joins TRBV27 and TRBJ2-7, with TRBD2 matching 7 bases. This CDR3 comprises 13 residues. CDR1 and CDR2 (germline): MNHEY, SMNVEV (reference sequence). V lost 4 bases and J lost 4; bases outside the gene matches: 4. The CDR3 DNA is TGTGCCAGCAGTTCCTCGGGAGGATACGAGCAGTACTTC. Translating gives CASSSSGGYEQYF.

The J gene is TRBJ2-5, the V gene TRBV11-2, with no clear D. V gave up 2 bases and J gave up 4 bases, with 11 bases separating them. Germline V gives CDR1 SGHAT, CDR2 FQNNGV. The CDR3 is 14 residues long. The CDR3: CASSLLGVPETQYF. The CDR3 DNA reads as TGTGCCAGCAGCTTACTTGGGGTCCCAGAGACCCAGTACTTC. The variable domain in full, with the rest retrieved from reference TRBV11-2 and TRBJ2-5, is EAGVAQSPRYKIIEKRQSVAFWCNPISGHATLYWYQQILGQGPKLLIQFQNNGVVDDSQLPKDRFSAERLKGVDSTLKIQPAKLEDSAVYLCASSLLGVPETQYFGPGTRLLVL.

The chain combines TRBV29-1 with TRBJ2-7, with D tentatively TRBD1 or TRBD2 (5 bases each). Deletions cut 7 bases from V and 2 bases from J, with 12 bases between. The CDR3 is 12 amino acids. CDR1 is SQVTM and CDR2 is ANQGSEA in the germline V gene. Here the CDR3 DNA reads TGCAGCGGGGGGACCGGCCCCTACGAGCAGTACTTC. Amino acids: CSGGTGPYEQYF.

In this sample, this clonotype turned up once. The chain combines TRBV19 with TRBJ2-5; 10 bases are a match to TRBD2. This CDR3 is built from 15 residues. Unmatched junction bases numbered 10, after V lost 7 bases and J lost 5 bases. The germline V gene encodes CDR1 LNHDA and CDR2 SQIVND (reference sequence). CDR3 DNA: TGTGCCAGTAAGATCAGCGGGAGGGCCCACGAGACCCAGTACTTC. Translation gives CASKISGRAHETQYF.

The chain joins TRBV4-1 to TRBJ2-3; D is ambiguous. Germline assignment: CDR1 MGHRA and CDR2 YSYEKL. The CDR3 spans 14 residues. Trimming cost V 0 bases and J 4 bases, with 8 bases left between them. CDR3 sequence: CASSQDPPPDTQYF. The CDR3 DNA reads as TGCGCCAGCAGCCAAGATCCCCCCCCAGATACGCAGTATTTT.

J is TRBJ2-7 and V is TRBV29-1; 10 nucleotides match TRBD1. Trimming cost V 6 bases and J 1 base; bases outside gene matches: 3. This CDR3 region has 13 residues. The germline V gene has CDR1 SQVTM and CDR2 ANQGSEA. The CDR3, as DNA: TGCAGCGTGAAGGGACAGGGGTCCTACGAGCAGTACTTC. Translating gives CSVKGQGSYEQYF.

The V call is TRBV20-1, the J call TRBJ2-5, with D possibly matching TRBD1 (5 bases). Trimming stripped 0 bases from V and 5 bases from J, with 13 bases between. Germline V gene data show CDR1 as DFQATT and CDR2 as SNEGSKA (reference sequence). This CDR3 has 14 amino acids. DNA for the CDR3: TGCAGTGCTAGAGACTCCAGGGTTGTGGAGACCCAGTACTTC. It encodes CSARDSRVVETQYF.

This clonotype was seen a single time. This chain links TRBV5-1 with TRBJ2-7, with 11 bases aligning to TRBD2. CDR3 size: 15 residues. Germline CDR1 is SGHRS and CDR2 is YFSETQ. The V gene end was trimmed by 1 base and the J gene end by 7 bases; junction bases not matched to a gene: 7. The DNA for the CDR3 is TGCGCCAGCAGCTTGACTAGCGGGAGTCTCAGGGAGCAGTACTTC. Translating gives CASSLTSGSLREQYF.

A single count supports this clonotype. The chain couples TRBV18 to TRBJ2-2; D call uncertain. CDR1 and CDR2 from the germline V gene are KGHSH and LQKENI. Trimming stripped 3 bases from V and 1 base from J, with 9 bases between. The CDR3 runs to 15 residues. CDR3 sequence reads: CASSPQTMNTGELFF. CDR3 DNA: TGTGCCAGCTCACCTCAGACGATGAACACCGGGGAGCTGTTTTTT.

V usage is TRBV25-1 and J usage is TRBJ2-5, with 7 positions matching TRBD2. The CDR3 runs to 13 residues. Germline CDR1 MGHDK, CDR2 SYGVNS. J was trimmed by 4 bases and V by 8 bases; bases with no gene match: 7. The CDR3 DNA is TGTGCCAGCGGACCTACGGGAGGAGAGACCCAGTACTTC. This gives the protein CASGPTGGETQYF.

This sequence joins TRBV28 and TRBJ2-1; D uncertain. Germline values: CDR1 MDHEN, CDR2 SYDVKM. V lost 2 bases to trimming and J lost 11 bases, with 7 bases between them. The CDR3 covers 11 residues. The CDR3 sequence is CASSLLGQQFF. CDR3 coding DNA: TGTGCCAGCAGTTTACTCGGACAGCAGTTCTTC. Variable domain in full (rest from reference TRBV28 and TRBJ2-1): DVKVTQSSRYLVKRTGEKVFLECVQDMDHENMFWYRQDPGLGLRLIYFSYDVKMKEKGDIPEGYSVSREKKERFSLILESASTNQTSMYLCASSLLGQQFFGPGTRLTVL.

The J gene is TRBJ2-7, the V gene TRBV20-1; 7 bases align to TRBD2. Germline-derived CDR1 and CDR2 are DFQATT and SNEGSKA (reference sequence). J was trimmed by 0 bases and V by 2 bases; bases with no gene match: 4. The CDR3 loop spans 14 amino acids. CDR3 in DNA: TGCAGTGCTAGATCCCCGGGGGGCTCCTACGAGCAGTACTTC. Translation gives CSARSPGGSYEQYF.

This chain connects TRBV29-1 to TRBJ2-7; weak D call: TRBD2 (5 bases). The CDR3 is made up of 14 amino acids. Deletions cut 2 bases from V and 1 base from J, with 12 bases between. CDR1 is SQVTM and CDR2 is ANQGSEA in the germline V gene. Here the CDR3 reads CSVEPLGVSYEQYF. The DNA of the CDR3 is TGCAGCGTTGAACCTCTCGGGGTTTCCTACGAGCAGTACTTC.

The gene calls are TRBV10-1 and TRBJ1-5; no firm D call. The ends were cut back, 11 bases at V and 6 bases at J, with 14 bases in the middle. This CDR3 is built from 12 residues. Germline assignment: CDR1 WNHNN and CDR2 SYGVQD (reference sequence). The CDR3 nucleotides are TGCGCCCGCCGGGAATTGTTTCAGCCCCAGCATTTT. As protein: CARRELFQPQHF.

In this sample, this clonotype turned up once. This rearrangement joins TRBV5-4 to TRBJ2-1; TRBD2 aligns across 8 bases. The CDR3 runs 16 residues. V shed 2 bases, J shed 3 bases, and the junction held 7 bases outside the gene matches. CDR1 is SGHNT and CDR2 is YYREEE in the germline V gene (reference sequence). CDR3 nucleotides: TGTGCCAGCAGCTTAAGCGGGAGTAATGTCTACAATGAGCAGTTCTTC. Translated: CASSLSGSNVYNEQFF.

The CDR3 DNA reads as TGCAGTGCTCGTGAGGGGGGATCAACGAACACTGAAGCTTTCTTT. Translation gives CSAREGGSTNTEAFF. V usage is TRBV20-1 and J usage is TRBJ1-1; a possible D gene is TRBD1 (6 bases). Germline CDR1 is DFQATT and CDR2 is SNEGSKA (reference sequence). This CDR3 region has 15 residues. Between the trimmed V and J ends, which lost 5 bases and 1 base, there was a span of 17 bases.

The chain employs TRBV11-3 and TRBJ2-1; D unclear. The V end lost 2 bases, the J end lost 7 bases, and 15 bases lay between the germline ends. The CDR3 is made up of 15 amino acids. Germline values: CDR1 SGHNT, CDR2 YENEEA. In nucleotides, the CDR3 is TGTGCCAGCAGCTTAAGCCTTCTACTCCAGAATGAGCAGTTCTTC. Translating gives CASSLSLLLQNEQFF.

This clonotype has only one observation. The chain has TRBV4-2 and TRBJ1-2, with TRBD1 matching over 9 bases. The ends lost 2 bases at V and 1 base at J; junction bases unmatched: 5. The germline CDR1 and CDR2 sequences are LGHNA and YNFKEQ. The CDR3 covers 16 residues. In DNA form, the CDR3 reads TGTGCCAGCAGCCAAACTTCGGGACAGGGTAACTATGGCTACACCTTC. Translated, it gives CASSQTSGQGNYGYTF.

The chain recombines TRBV20-1 with TRBJ2-3; D not certain. This CDR3 comprises 11 residues. CDR1 and CDR2 from the germline V gene are DFQATT and SNEGSKA (reference sequence). The V end was cut by 3 bases, the J end by 1 base, with 2 bases between. CDR3 in DNA: TGCAGTGCTAGTGGCACAGATACGCAGTATTTT. Translating it yields CSASGTDTQYF.

The chain recombines TRBV18 with TRBJ2-1; TRBD2 might be the D (6 bases). The CDR3 extends over 14 amino acids. Germline CDR1 and CDR2: KGHSH and LQKENI. Trimming took off 1 base at V and 7 bases at J, with 11 bases between the two ends. The CDR3 DNA follows: TGTGCCAGCTCACCACTATTGGCGGGGAATGAGCAGTTCTTC. As protein: CASSPLLAGNEQFF.

The chain uses TRBV6-6 and TRBJ2-7; 7 bases line up with TRBD1. The junction had 7 bases not matched to a gene; V was cut back by 4 bases and J by 7 bases. Germline V lookup: CDR1 MNHNY, CDR2 SVGAGI (reference sequence). The CDR3 contains 13 residues. In DNA, the CDR3 is TGTGCCAGCAGTTGGGACAGAGGCTGGGAGCAGTACTTC. Protein sequence: CASSWDRGWEQYF.

The CDR3 here is CASSPGLVAHNEQFF. The CDR3 bases are TGTGCCAGCAGCCCTGGACTAGTAGCCCACAATGAGCAGTTCTTC. The chain combines TRBV7-3 with TRBJ2-1; 7 nucleotides match TRBD2. The J segment lost 5 bases and the V segment lost 5 bases, leaving 9 bases of the junction unmatched. CDR1 is SGHTA and CDR2 is FQGTGA in the germline V gene. The CDR3 runs to 15 residues.

This chain links TRBV12-3 or TRBV12-4 with TRBJ1-1; D not certain. The V end was cut by 6 bases, the J end by 1 base, with 12 bases between. The CDR3 runs to 14 residues. In DNA form, the CDR3 reads TGTGCCAGCAGCCGATGGGTGGGGAACACTGAAGCTTTCTTT. It codes for CASSRWVGNTEAFF.

The chain has TRBV9 and TRBJ2-1, with a tentative D call TRBD1 (5 bases). V was clipped by 4 bases and J by 3 bases, with 14 bases between them. The germline V gene has CDR1 SGDLS and CDR2 YYNGEE. This CDR3 spans 15 amino acids. The CDR3 sequence: CASSPEGADYNEQFF. In DNA form, the CDR3 reads TGTGCCAGCAGCCCCGAAGGGGCAGACTACAATGAGCAGTTCTTC.

The chain joins TRBV29-1 to TRBJ2-1; perhaps TRBD2 as D (6 bases). The V and J ends lost 6 bases and 4 bases respectively, with 19 bases between them. Germline V CDR1 and CDR2: SQVTM, ANQGSEA. CDR3 length: 15 residues. The CDR3 region has the DNA TGCAGCGTCTGTGAGGGACTGGCCGTATACAATGAGCAGTTCTTC. Translating gives CSVCEGLAVYNEQFF.

This chain connects TRBV29-1 to TRBJ2-7; TRBD1 matches at 7 bases. From germline, CDR1 is SQVTM and CDR2 ANQGSEA. The CDR3 length is 12 residues. V lost 5 bases and J lost 3; bases outside the gene matches: 4. The CDR3 loop reads CSVRQGYYEQYF. The CDR3 region has the DNA TGCAGCGTTCGACAGGGATACTACGAGCAGTACTTC.